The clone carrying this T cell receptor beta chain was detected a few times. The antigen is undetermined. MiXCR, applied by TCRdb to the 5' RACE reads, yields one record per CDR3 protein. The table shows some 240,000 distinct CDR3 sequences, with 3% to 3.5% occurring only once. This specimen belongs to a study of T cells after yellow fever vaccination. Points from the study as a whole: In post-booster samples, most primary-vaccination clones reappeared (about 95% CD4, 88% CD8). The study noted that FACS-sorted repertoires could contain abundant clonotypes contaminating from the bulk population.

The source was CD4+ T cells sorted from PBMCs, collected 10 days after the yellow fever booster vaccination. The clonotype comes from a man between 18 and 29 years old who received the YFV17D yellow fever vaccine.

CDR3 DNA: TGTGCCAGCAGCCACCGGGGCCGGGGGACTCTCTCTGGAAACACCATATATTTT. Translating gives CASSHRGRGTLSGNTIYF. The rearrangement joins TRBV7-2 to TRBJ1-3, with D tentatively TRBD1 (5 bases). The CDR3 is made up of 18 amino acids. Trimming left V 5 bases short and J 0 bases short, with 20 bases between. The germline gives CDR1 SGHTA, CDR2 FQGNSA.